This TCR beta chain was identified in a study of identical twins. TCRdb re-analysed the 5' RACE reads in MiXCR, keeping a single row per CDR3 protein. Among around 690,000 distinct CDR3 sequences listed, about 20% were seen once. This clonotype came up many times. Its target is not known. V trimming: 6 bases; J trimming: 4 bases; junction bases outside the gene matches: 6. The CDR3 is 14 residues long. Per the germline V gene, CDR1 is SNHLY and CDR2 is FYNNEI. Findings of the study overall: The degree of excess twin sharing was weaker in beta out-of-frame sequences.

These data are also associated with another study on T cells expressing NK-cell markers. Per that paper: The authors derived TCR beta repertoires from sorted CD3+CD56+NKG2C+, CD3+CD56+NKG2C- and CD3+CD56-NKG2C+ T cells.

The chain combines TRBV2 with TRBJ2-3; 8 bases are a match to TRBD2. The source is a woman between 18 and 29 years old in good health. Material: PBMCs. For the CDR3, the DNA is TGTGCCAGCAGAGATACTAGCGGACCAGATACGCAGTATTTT. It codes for CASRDTSGPDTQYF.